Presented here are 2 T cell receptor beta chains from one specimen sequenced in a study of lymphopenia after photon versus proton radiotherapy. The repertoire was sequenced with immunoSEQ multiplex PCR; TCRdb's copy has only in-frame clones and lacks some. Of 15,000 or so clones detected, about four fifths appear once; the ten largest clones hold 25% to 30%. The sample here was peripheral blood, taken from a patient treated with photon-based radiotherapy. These receptors originate from a man aged 45-60 years with gastric cancer.

A single count supports this clone. The chain recombines TRBV15 with TRBJ2-3; D is possibly TRBD1 (6 bases). Germline CDR1 reads LNHNV; CDR2 reads YYDKDF (reference sequence). CDR3 length equals 12 residues. V lost 5 bases to trimming and J lost 7 bases, with 10 bases between them. The CDR3 is CATSPGAHTQYF. For the CDR3, the DNA is TGTGCCACCAGCCCAGGGGCACATACGCAGTATTTT. Full variable domain (missing parts from reference TRBV15 and TRBJ2-3): DAMVIQNPRYQVTQFGKPVTLSCSQTLNHNVMYWYQQKSSQAPKLLFHYYDKDFNNEADTPDNFQSRRPNTSFCFLDIRSPGLGDTAMYLCATSPGAHTQYFGPGTRLTVL.

This clone came up a few times. The rearrangement links TRBV11-2 to TRBJ2-5; D unclear. The CDR3 extends over 14 amino acids. Per germline, CDR1 SGHAT and CDR2 FQNNGV. Trimming took off 5 bases at V and 3 bases at J, with 13 bases between the two ends. The chain's CDR3 is CASSIPGAEETQYF. DNA for the CDR3: TGTGCCAGCAGCATACCCGGTGCCGAAGAGACCCAGTACTTC.